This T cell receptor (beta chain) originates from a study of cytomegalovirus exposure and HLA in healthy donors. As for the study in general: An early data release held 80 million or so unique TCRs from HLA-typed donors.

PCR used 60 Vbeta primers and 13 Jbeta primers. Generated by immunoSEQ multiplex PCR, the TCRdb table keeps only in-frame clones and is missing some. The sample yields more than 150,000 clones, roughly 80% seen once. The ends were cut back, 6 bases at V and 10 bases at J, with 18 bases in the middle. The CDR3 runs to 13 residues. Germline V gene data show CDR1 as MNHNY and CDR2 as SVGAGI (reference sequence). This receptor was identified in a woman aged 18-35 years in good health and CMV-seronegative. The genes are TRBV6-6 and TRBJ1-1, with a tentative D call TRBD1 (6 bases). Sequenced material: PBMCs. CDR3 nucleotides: TGTGCCAGCAGACGGAACAGGGAGCAGAGAGCTTTCTTT. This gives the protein CASRRNREQRAFF.